This T cell receptor beta chain stems from a study of long-term antiretroviral therapy in people with HIV. Across the study: The oldest samples precede the 2015 immediate-ART recommendation by about a decade. Study-wide results and caveats: HIV repertoire CDR3 lengths ranged less widely than those of controls. Pre-ART expanded TRB clones stayed dominant throughout, though often decreasing after ART.

Run at survey level, the immunoSEQ assay was version v3.0. Repertoires were generated with immunoSEQ multiplex PCR, while TCRdb's copy carries only in-frame clones and drops some. The sample lists more than 20,000 clones; 83% were seen once. The CDR3 extends over 13 amino acids. Looked up from germline, CDR1 is MNHEY and CDR2 is SMNVEV (reference sequence). This clone was seen a few times. Its matching antigen is unknown. At one end the junction does not follow the germline gene, possibly because of a read error. The clonotype was recovered from a man in his late teens or twenties with HIV. This sample comprised unsorted PBMCs, obtained 3 years after starting antiretroviral therapy. The chain carries TRBV27 and TRBJ1-5; D may be TRBD1 (5 bases). DNA for the CDR3: TGTGCCAGCGGATGGGGGGTCAATGAGCCCCAGCATTTT. Residues: CASGWGVNEPQHF.